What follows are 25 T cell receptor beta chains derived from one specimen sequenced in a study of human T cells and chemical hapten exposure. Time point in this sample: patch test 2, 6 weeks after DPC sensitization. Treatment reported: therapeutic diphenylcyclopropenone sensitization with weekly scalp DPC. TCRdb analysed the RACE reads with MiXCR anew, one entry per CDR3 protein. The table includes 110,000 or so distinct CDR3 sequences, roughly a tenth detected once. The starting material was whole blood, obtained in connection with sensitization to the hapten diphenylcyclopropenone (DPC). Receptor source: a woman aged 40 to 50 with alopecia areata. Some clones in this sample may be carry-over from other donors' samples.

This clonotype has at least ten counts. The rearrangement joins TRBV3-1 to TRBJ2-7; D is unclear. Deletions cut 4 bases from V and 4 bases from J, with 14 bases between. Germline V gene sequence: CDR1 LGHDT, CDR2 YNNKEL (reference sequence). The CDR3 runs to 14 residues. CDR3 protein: CASSPSGPIYEQYF. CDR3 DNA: TGTGCCAGCAGCCCCTCCGGACCCATATACGAGCAGTACTTC.

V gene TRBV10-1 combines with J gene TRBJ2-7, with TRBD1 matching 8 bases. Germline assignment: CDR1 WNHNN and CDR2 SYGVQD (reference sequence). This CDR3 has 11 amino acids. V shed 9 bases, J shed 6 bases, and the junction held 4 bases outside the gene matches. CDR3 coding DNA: TGCGCCAGACGGACAGGGCGCGAGCAGTACTTC. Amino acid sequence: CARRTGREQYF.

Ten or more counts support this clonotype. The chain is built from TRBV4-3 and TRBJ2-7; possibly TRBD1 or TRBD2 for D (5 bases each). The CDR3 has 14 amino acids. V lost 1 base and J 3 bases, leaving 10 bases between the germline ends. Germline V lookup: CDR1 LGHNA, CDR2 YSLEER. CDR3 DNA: TGCGCCAGCAGCCAAGGCCAGGGAGTCTACGAGCAGTACTTC. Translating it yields CASSQGQGVYEQYF.

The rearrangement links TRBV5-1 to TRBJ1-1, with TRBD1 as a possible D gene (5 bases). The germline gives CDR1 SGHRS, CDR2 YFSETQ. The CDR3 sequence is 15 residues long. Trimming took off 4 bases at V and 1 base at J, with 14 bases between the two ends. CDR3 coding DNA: TGCGCCAGCAGCGGGCAGGGAGTCCCGAACACTGAAGCTTTCTTT. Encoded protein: CASSGQGVPNTEAFF.

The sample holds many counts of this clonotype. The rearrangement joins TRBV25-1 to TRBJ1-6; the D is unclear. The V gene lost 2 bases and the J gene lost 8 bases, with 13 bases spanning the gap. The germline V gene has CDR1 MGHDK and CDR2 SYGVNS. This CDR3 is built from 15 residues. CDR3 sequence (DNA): TGTGCCAGCAGTGAAAGTAACAGACCATATTCACCCCTCCACTTT. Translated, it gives CASSESNRPYSPLHF.

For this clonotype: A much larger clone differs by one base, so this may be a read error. CDR3: CRVPSGGALDTQHF. The CDR3, as DNA: TGCAGGGTGCCTAGCGGGGGGGCATTGGATACGCAGCATTTT. The V call is TRBV20-1, the J call TRBJ2-3; D is possibly TRBD1 (6 bases). The end of the DNA is better explained by TRBJ1-5, so the J call may be wrong. The germline V gene encodes CDR1 DFQATT and CDR2 SNEGSKA (reference sequence). CDR3 size: 14 residues.

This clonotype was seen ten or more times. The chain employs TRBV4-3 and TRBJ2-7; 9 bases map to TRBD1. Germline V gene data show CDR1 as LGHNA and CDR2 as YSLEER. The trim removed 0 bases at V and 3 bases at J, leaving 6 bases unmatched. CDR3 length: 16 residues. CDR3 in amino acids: CASSQDRGQGFYEQYF. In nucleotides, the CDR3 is TGCGCCAGCAGCCAAGATCGGGGACAGGGCTTCTACGAGCAGTACTTC.

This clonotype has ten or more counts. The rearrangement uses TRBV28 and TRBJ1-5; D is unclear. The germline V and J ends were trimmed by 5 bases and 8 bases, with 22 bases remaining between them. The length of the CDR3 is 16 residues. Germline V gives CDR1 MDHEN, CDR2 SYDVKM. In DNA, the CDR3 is TGTGCCAGCAGTCTACATGGCCTGGGCGCAAGGGAGCCCCAGCATTTT. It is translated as CASSLHGLGAREPQHF.

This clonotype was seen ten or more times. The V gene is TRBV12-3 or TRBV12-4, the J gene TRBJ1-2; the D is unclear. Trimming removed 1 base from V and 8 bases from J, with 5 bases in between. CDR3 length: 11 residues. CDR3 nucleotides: TGTGCCAGCAGTTTAGAAGGAGGCTACACCTTC. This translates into CASSLEGGYTF.

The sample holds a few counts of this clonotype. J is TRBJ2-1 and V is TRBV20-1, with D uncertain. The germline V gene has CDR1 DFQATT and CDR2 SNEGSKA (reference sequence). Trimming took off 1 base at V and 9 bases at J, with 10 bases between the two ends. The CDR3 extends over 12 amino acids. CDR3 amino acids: CSARGSAAEQFF. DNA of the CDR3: TGCAGTGCTAGAGGGTCGGCGGCTGAGCAGTTCTTC.

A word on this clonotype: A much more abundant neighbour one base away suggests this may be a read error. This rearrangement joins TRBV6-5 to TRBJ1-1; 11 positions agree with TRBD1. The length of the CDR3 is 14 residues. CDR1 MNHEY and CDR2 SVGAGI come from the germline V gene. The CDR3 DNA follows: TGTGTCTCCCTGAGAGGGACAGGGGGCACTGAAGCTTTCTTT. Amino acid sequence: CVSLRGTGGTEAFF.

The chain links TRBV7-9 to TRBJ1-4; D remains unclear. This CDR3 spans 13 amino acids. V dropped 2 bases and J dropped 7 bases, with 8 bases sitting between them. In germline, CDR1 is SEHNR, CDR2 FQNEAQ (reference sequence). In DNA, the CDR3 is TGTGCCAGCAGCTTACCAGGATTTGAAAAACTGTTTTTT. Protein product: CASSLPGFEKLFF.

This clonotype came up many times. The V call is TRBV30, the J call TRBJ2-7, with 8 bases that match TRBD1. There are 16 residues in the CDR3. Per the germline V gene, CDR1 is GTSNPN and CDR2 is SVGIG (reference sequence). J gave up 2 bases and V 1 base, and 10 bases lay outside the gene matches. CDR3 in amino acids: CAWSALLGQAPYEQYF. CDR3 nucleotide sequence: TGTGCCTGGAGTGCCCTCTTGGGACAGGCCCCCTACGAGCAGTACTTC.

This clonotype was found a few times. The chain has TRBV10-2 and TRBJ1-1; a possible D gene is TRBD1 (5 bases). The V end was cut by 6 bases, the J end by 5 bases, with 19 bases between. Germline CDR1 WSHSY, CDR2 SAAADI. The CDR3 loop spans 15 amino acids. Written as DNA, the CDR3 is TGCGCCAGCAGCCTTCCTGGGGTCCAGGGAACTGAAGCTTTCTTT. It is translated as CASSLPGVQGTEAFF.

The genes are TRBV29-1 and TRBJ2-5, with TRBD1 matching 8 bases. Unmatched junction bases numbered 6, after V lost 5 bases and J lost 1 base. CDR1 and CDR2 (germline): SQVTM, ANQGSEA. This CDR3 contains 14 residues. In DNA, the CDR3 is TGCAGCGTTCCTTGGACAGGGCCCCAAGAGACCCAGTACTTC. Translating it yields CSVPWTGPQETQYF.

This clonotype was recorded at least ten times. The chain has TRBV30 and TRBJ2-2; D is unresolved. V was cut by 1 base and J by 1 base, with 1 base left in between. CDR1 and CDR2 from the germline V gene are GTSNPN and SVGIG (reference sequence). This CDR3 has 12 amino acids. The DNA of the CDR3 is TGTGCCTGGAGTGAGAACACCGGGGAGCTGTTTTTT. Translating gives CAWSENTGELFF.

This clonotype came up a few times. Here the CDR3 reads CASSPTRNSGANVLTF. In DNA, the CDR3 is TGCGCCAGCAGCCCCACGCGGAACTCTGGGGCCAACGTCCTGACTTTC. V is TRBV4-3 and J is TRBJ2-6, with D unresolved. Germline V gene lookup returns CDR1 LGHNA and CDR2 YSLEER. The CDR3 is made up of 16 amino acids. V gave up 4 bases and J gave up 0 bases, with 10 bases separating them.

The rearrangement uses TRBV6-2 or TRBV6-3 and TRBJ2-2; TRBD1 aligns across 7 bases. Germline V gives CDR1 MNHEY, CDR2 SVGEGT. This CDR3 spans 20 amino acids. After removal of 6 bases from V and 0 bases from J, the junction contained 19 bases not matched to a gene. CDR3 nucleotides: TGTGCCAGCAGCCGACGCCACCAACGACAGGGACCCGCGAACACCGGGGAGCTGTTTTTT. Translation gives CASSRRHQRQGPANTGELFF.

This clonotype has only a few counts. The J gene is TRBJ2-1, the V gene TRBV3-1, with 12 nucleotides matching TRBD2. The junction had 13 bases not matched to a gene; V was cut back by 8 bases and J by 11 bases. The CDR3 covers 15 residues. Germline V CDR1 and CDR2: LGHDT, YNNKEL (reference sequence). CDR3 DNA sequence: TGTGCCAGCCAATTCATCGCTAGCGGGGGGGCTAAGCAGTTCTTC. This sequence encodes CASQFIASGGAKQFF.

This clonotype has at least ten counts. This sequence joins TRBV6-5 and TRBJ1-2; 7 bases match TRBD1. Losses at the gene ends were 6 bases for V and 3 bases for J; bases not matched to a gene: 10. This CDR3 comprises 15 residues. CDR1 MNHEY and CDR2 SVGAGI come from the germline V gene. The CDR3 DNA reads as TGTGCCAGCAGCCAAAGGCAGGGGGTAGACTATGGCTACACCTTC. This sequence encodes CASSQRQGVDYGYTF.

CDR3 in amino acids: CASSLAGQGDTGELFF. CDR3 sequence (DNA): TGTGCCAGCAGTTTAGCGGGACAGGGGGACACCGGGGAGCTGTTTTTT. V usage is TRBV12-3 or TRBV12-4 and J usage is TRBJ2-2, with 11 bases lining up with TRBD1. The CDR3 contains 16 residues. J lost 3 bases, V lost 0 bases, and 0 bases had no gene match.

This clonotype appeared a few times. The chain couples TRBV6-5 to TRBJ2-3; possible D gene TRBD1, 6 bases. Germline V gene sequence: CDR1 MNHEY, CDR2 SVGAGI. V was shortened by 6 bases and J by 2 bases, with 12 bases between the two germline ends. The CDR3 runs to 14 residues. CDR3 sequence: CASSRQVITDTQYF. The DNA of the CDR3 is TGTGCCAGCAGCCGACAGGTTATCACAGATACGCAGTATTTT.

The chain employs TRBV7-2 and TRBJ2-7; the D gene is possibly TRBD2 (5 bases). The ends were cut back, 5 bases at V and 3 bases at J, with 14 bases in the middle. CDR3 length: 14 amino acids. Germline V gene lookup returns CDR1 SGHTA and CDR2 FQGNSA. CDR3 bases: TGTGCCAGCAGCCCTCCCCCGGGGTACTACGAGCAGTACTTC. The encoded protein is CASSPPPGYYEQYF.

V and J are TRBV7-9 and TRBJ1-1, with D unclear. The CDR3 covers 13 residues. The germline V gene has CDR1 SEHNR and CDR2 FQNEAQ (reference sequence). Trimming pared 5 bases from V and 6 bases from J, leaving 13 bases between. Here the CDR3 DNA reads TGTGCCAGCAGCCCTTCATCGGTTTCTGAAGCTTTCTTT. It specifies CASSPSSVSEAFF.

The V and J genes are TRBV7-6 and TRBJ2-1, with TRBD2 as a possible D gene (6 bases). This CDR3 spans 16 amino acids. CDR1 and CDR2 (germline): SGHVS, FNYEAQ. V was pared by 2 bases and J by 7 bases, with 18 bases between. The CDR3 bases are TGTGCCAGCAGCTTAAGTTCGGGACTCCCTAGGAATGAGCAGTTCTTC. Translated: CASSLSSGLPRNEQFF.